This TCR beta chain was obtained from a study of cytomegalovirus exposure and HLA in healthy donors listed by TCRdb under 2017. Study-wide context: According to an earlier analysis of a few hundred of the donors, about 179 million T cells yielded approximately 120 million unique TCR beta sequences and more than 250 Gb of sequence data. The number of donors typed differed by locus, with about 629-630 for A, B, C, DRB1 and DQB1, over 500 for DQA1, 600 to 610 for DPA1, and 472 for DPB1. Several DR-DQ haplotypes were handled as single units for association and clustering because linkage in the cohort was strong. In a later analysis, previously published TCR beta repertoires from more than 500 donors were re-analyzed and high-resolution HLA genotyping was added so that TCR occurrence patterns could be studied. The study profiled the T cell repertoires of approximately 700 subjects by immunosequencing and related them to cytomegalovirus serostatus. About 300 gigabases of sequencing data and 78 million or so unique TCR sequences were included in an early release covering around 650 HLA-typed donors. Every discovery cohort repertoire had been produced on one sequencing platform. In an earlier analysis of around 540 of the donors, high-throughput TCR beta sequencing was used to judge whether each TCR beta V gene segment behaved as functional or pseudogenic. The genetic ancestry cluster associated with self-reported Caucasian donors included about four fifths of the 300 to 450 genotyped donors. To predict cytomegalovirus infection status, the study brought together high-throughput TCR immunosequencing, statistical association of individual TCRs with disease status, and machine learning. A separate validation cohort of approximately 120 different subjects was used in addition to the 666-subject first cohort. Donor age, sex, ethnicity and CMV serostatus were compiled alongside the repertoire data. The study aimed to test whether cataloging public T cell receptors could reveal signatures of past pathogen exposure. Class I and class II HLA loci were covered by the typing at four-digit resolution. Rather than drawing on any new phenotypic data, the later analysis identified candidate immune exposures from TCR beta sequences and the way those sequences occurred across donors. On average, 235,054 unique TCR beta nucleotide sequences were sequenced per donor among a few hundred genotyped donors of the cohort, with around 19% of those sequences being non-productive. Genome-wide SNP genotypes for about three fifths of the roughly 670 donors were used in a later genetic analysis, which treated that subset as a discovery cohort. What the research found in general, with its limitations: Because some donors lacked HLA typing at each locus, the association tests relied only on the typed subset. Cytomegalovirus status was reported to be diagnosed by the classifier with high specificity and sensitivity in both the original and validation cohorts. In vitro tests confirmed that a few of the cytomegalovirus-associated TCR beta chains recognize cytomegalovirus antigens. In a later analysis, TCR association rates were found to vary across HLA loci, with the most associated TCRs seen for DRB1 alleles and the fewest for HLA-C alleles. Several of the top co-occurrence clusters appeared to be linked to parvovirus B19, influenza, CMV and Epstein-Barr virus, according to a later analysis. A later genetic analysis reported fewer N-insertions in productive TCRs among donors in an Asian-associated ancestry cluster than the roughly 640-donor mean. A further reported finding was that TCR beta sequences accurately predicted the HLA-A and HLA-B alleles for most subjects in the first cohort. Most CMV-associated TCR beta chains appeared to be HLA-restricted in a later analysis, and the HLA associations seemed to be driven largely by CMV exposure. Compared with equally common non-associated chains, HLA-associated TCR beta chains in a later analysis were more clonally expanded and had lower generation probabilities. The 87-base-pair reads could not distinguish some IMGT-functional V segments, including TRBV6-2 and TRBV6-3, so those segments were excluded. The earlier analysis of 587 of the donors excluded over 15 rarely observed V segments, including chromosome 9 orphons, because counts were too low. In an earlier analysis of approximately 590 of the donors, most TCR beta V segments were observed in productive rearrangements about 87% or about 30% of the time, broadly matching IMGT annotations. The authors suggested that the approach could potentially be generalized to other disease states and immunological phenotypes. The study listed over 150 TCR beta chains as associated with cytomegalovirus. While some public TCRs were present in many individuals, most TCR sequences turned up only very rarely across donors. Linkage disequilibrium might explain the correlated functional status among segregating V segments, but an unknown experimental factor could not be excluded. CMV serostatus was the only immune exposure information available for the cohort. Specific HLA alleles were associated with more than 15,000 TCR beta sequences at a false discovery rate of 0.05 in a later analysis. The presence/absence analyses assumed that sequencing depth was roughly uniform across donors, and that assumption may not be true. A cluster of highly shared sequence variants was judged likely to represent a technical artifact of the sequencing pipeline. When HLA alleles, especially DR and DQ, strongly co-occurred, attributing TCR associations to individual alleles was difficult. V-gene and J-gene trimming of TCR beta chains was associated with a missense DCLRE1C variant in a later genetic analysis, and the association was replicated in an independent cohort. This cohort had only TCR beta chains sequenced, and the lack of alpha or paired-chain data limited which features could be detected.

The cohort comprised 666 healthy bone marrow donors. At the time of sampling, every cohort member was nominally healthy, though immune exposures that went unrecorded were likely present. The donor was CMV seropositive and was included in the group of 250 to 350 seropositive cohort members. Each donor provided a peripheral blood sample, and peripheral blood mononuclear cells were used for TCR beta sequencing. Genomic DNA extraction from the blood cell samples was performed with the Qiagen DNeasy Blood Extraction Kit. This clone was seen more than once but under ten times. Its binding antigen is unknown. Base qualities are missing; no much larger clone stands one base away. Library construction relied on the immunoSEQ multiplex PCR assay. A mixture of 60 forward primers for TCR Vbeta segments and 13 reverse primers for TCR Jbeta segments was used in the multiplex PCR. A multiplex PCR assay on genomic DNA amplified the CDR3 region of rearranged TCR beta genes. The amplified TCR beta libraries were sequenced on the Illumina HiSeq System as 87-base-pair reads. Per the original workflow: Across the 500 to 850 repertoires, a later analysis counted 60 million to 90 million unique TCR beta chains, roughly 11 million of which were shared by at least two donors. A nearest-neighbor algorithm error-corrected the raw reads and collapsed the reads into unique sequences, merging closely related sequences to remove PCR and sequencing errors. V, D and J gene segments were assigned by aligning CDR3 sequences to IMGT reference sequences. For a sequence to be retained, a match of at least six nucleotides to both a V gene segment and a J gene segment was required. Rearrangements were classified as productive when the CDR3 lacked stop codons and remained in frame with V and J, and all other rearrangements were classified as non-productive. CDR3 was defined according to IMGT convention as the region running from the second conserved V-encoded cysteine to the conserved J-encoded phenylalanine. The earlier analysis of some 550 of the donors excluded any sequence lacking an unambiguous match to a single V gene segment. In an earlier analysis of almost 600 of the donors, a V segment was called functional when productive rearrangements were above 56.7%, and segregating when the standard deviation between donors exceeded 5%. A statistical classification framework was developed to diagnose cytomegalovirus status using the catalog of TCR beta chain sequences. In a later analysis, V and J genes were assigned by comparing TCR nucleotide sequences against IMGT/GENE-DB human TR gene sequences. The TCRdist pipeline was used in a later analysis to assign CDR3 sequences and most-parsimonious VDJ recombination scenarios. In a later analysis, each TCR beta chain was defined by its CDR3 amino acid sequence together with its V-gene family, and reads lacking a unique V-gene family were excluded. To address suspected cross-contamination and a sequencing artifact, a later analysis removed several hundred highly shared, low-generation-probability nucleotide sequences. In a later analysis, a clonal expansion index was calculated for each public chain from normalized within-repertoire ranks of inferred template counts. In a later analysis, generation probabilities were computed using a VDJ recombination model fitted to out-of-frame rearrangements, and the results were checked against IGoR. A later analysis scored TCR-TCR, TCR-HLA and TCR-CMV co-occurrence with hypergeometric tests, applying a repertoire-size bias correction to TCR pairs. False discovery rates were estimated in a later analysis by permuting HLA or CMV assignments 20 times. A later analysis grouped co-occurring TCRs with DBSCAN, adding TCRdist sequence similarity when clustering within HLA-allele-positive subsets. Repertoires with fewer than 30,000 or more than 120,000 public chains were left out of co-occurrence clustering, as were a handful of repertoires with anomalous nucleotide sharing. Held by TCRdb, this immuneACCESS table contains in-frame sequences only and omits some clones. Under half of the omission traces to an unresolved V gene where checked; the cause of the rest is unknown. V and J calls and clone size are those listed in that table; D and trimming were worked out from the DNA. Recorded for this sample are about 160,000 clones; about 72% of them occurred a single time. Clones ranked in the top ten supply more than 3.5% of the sample.

From the cysteine up to the phenylalanine, the CDR3 has a length of 16 residues. This entry keeps only the CDR3 DNA: 48 bases, framed from base 1. Ends trimmed: V by 5 bases, J by 5 bases; bases unmatched to a gene: 6. For CDR1 and CDR2, the germline V gene (reference sequence) lists SSHAT and FNYEAQ. Sequencing was carried out using PBMCs. The sequence is built from TRBV7-7 and TRBJ2-5, and 15 bases in between align with TRBD2. This TCR was recovered from a man between 25 and 39 years old in good health and CMV-seropositive. The CDR3 amino acid sequence is: CASSQGTSGGRETQYF. The DNA sequence reads TGTGCCAGCAGCCAAGGGACTAGCGGGGGGAGGGAGACCCAGTACTTC.